The rows below give T cell receptor beta chains drawn from one sample of a study of regulatory T cells in long-lasting Graves disease. TCRdb re-called the multiplex PCR reads with MiXCR, one entry per CDR3 protein. The table has 400,000 to 550,000 distinct CDR3 sequences, 16% seen once; the top ten hold around 10%. This same sample was also taken into another study, of T cells in Graves' hyperthyroidism and ophthalmopathy.

The specimen comprised peripheral blood mononuclear cells (PBMCs), sampled at new diagnosis, from a patient treated with antithyroid drugs. The receptors were sampled from a woman in her 30s with Graves disease. Each CDR3 is given with its conserved first and last residue.

v_call: TRBV20-1; j_call: TRBJ2-7; cdr3_aa: CSARAHSNSYEQYF
v_call: TRBV7-9; j_call: TRBJ2-3; cdr3_aa: CASSVVGRQTDTQYF
v_call: TRBV30; j_call: TRBJ2-2; cdr3_aa: CAWRASGNTGELFF
v_call: TRBV9; j_call: TRBJ2-7; cdr3_aa: CASSPGLAGEAEQYF
v_call: TRBV19; j_call: TRBJ2-1; cdr3_aa: CASSKPGQGVWEQFF
v_call: TRBV5-6; j_call: TRBJ1-2; cdr3_aa: CASSWGQGVYGYTF
v_call: TRBV20-1; j_call: TRBJ2-5; cdr3_aa: CSARDNWRAGLGVQETQYF
v_call: TRBV9; j_call: TRBJ1-3; cdr3_aa: CASSASGEPIAGNTIYF
v_call: TRBV6-2/TRBV6-3; j_call: TRBJ1-1; cdr3_aa: CASFTTRGGDTEAFF
v_call: TRBV4-1; j_call: TRBJ2-7; cdr3_aa: CASSLAGGAEQYF
v_call: TRBV20-1; j_call: TRBJ2-3; cdr3_aa: CSARDKDRAGTDTQYF
v_call: TRBV6-1; j_call: TRBJ1-1; cdr3_aa: CASLDRRGTEAFF
v_call: TRBV24-1; j_call: TRBJ2-2; cdr3_aa: CATSSTDRGNTGELFF
v_call: TRBV29-1; j_call: TRBJ1-1; cdr3_aa: CSAIGNTEAFF
v_call: TRBV12-3/TRBV12-4; j_call: TRBJ1-5; cdr3_aa: CASIRGAGTIFQPQHF
v_call: TRBV5-6; j_call: TRBJ2-1; cdr3_aa: CASSLDGLAGVVDQFF
v_call: TRBV29-1; j_call: TRBJ1-1; cdr3_aa: CSVLTNTEAFF
v_call: TRBV2; j_call: TRBJ2-3; cdr3_aa: CASSGGWGRTTDTQYF
v_call: TRBV6-2/TRBV6-3; j_call: TRBJ1-5; cdr3_aa: CASSYSQLSNQPQHF
v_call: TRBV20-1; j_call: TRBJ2-7; cdr3_aa: CSARDKVLSSYEQYF
v_call: TRBV28; j_call: TRBJ2-7; cdr3_aa: CASRTRRTSSYEQYF
v_call: TRBV15; j_call: TRBJ2-5; cdr3_aa: CATSKGLAGGPLRETQYF
v_call: TRBV28; j_call: TRBJ2-7; cdr3_aa: CASSLQRTGRYEQYF
v_call: TRBV2; j_call: TRBJ1-1; cdr3_aa: CASSSGQGRAEAFF
v_call: TRBV5-1; j_call: TRBJ1-3; cdr3_aa: CASSLEPGFAMTGNTIYF
v_call: TRBV10-2; j_call: TRBJ1-2; cdr3_aa: CASSLTGVYGYTF
v_call: TRBV7-9; j_call: TRBJ1-5; cdr3_aa: CASRQGNSNQPQHF